The clone carrying this T cell receptor beta chain was detected only a few times. This specimen belongs to a study of patients and donors after allogeneic stem cell transplantation. In TCRdb, the RT-PCR reads were re-called with MiXCR into one record per CDR3 protein. This sample carries tens of thousands of distinct CDR3 sequences, around 5% of them seen once, and the ten largest clones take about 3%. The length of the CDR3 is 15 residues. Per germline, CDR1 MNHNS and CDR2 SASEGT. Trimming removed 5 bases from V and 9 bases from J; junction bases left unmatched: 5. This clonotype was obtained from a human donor who was either an allogeneic HSCT recipient or a stem cell or donor lymphocyte infusion donor (not recorded which). It is not recorded whose cells these are; they may come from a transplant donor. The chain carries TRBV6-1 and TRBJ2-1, with 15 positions matching TRBD2. The sample consisted of blood, either unsorted or a sorted T cell fraction (not recorded which). Here the CDR3 reads CASSTSGLAGGEQFF. Written as DNA, the CDR3 is TGTGCCAGCAGTACCTCGGGACTAGCGGGAGGTGAGCAGTTCTTC.